The T cell receptor beta chain under discussion was sequenced for a study of Ad26.COV2.S vaccination and SARS-CoV-2 variants. The study, taken as a whole, reports: There was reportedly substantial breadth in spike-specific CD8+ and CD4+ T cell responses after vaccination. Recipients given vaccine exceeded placebo recipients in spike-specific TCR breadth.

V was pared by 3 bases and J by 6 bases, with 6 bases of the junction left unmatched. The germline V gene encodes CDR1 MGHRA and CDR2 YSYEKL. The CDR3 is 15 residues long. Note on this clone: The antigen remains undetermined.

The treatment: around 19 received Ad26.COV2.S at low or high dose, single or two shots; 5 received placebo; per-sample allocation not given. All samples were drawn on day 63, counting from the first vaccine or placebo injection. Sequenced by immunoSEQ multiplex PCR; TCRdb stores in-frame clones only, minus some. The sample lists 350,000 to 400,000 clones; approximately 90% were seen once. The sample was peripheral blood, taken in a trial of Ad26.COV2.S vaccine versus placebo. The rearrangement uses TRBV4-1 and TRBJ1-5; 9 bases match TRBD1. This receptor was identified in a person aged 18 to 59 who received the Ad26.COV2.S COVID-19 vaccine or a placebo. For the CDR3, the DNA is TGCGCCAGCAGCCAGGAATTACAGGGGGCTCAGCCCCAGCATTTT. Its protein product is CASSQELQGAQPQHF.